Listed below are T cell receptor beta chains from one sample, sequenced in a study of blood T cell repertoires in COVID-19. Sequencing used immunoSEQ multiplex PCR; TCRdb keeps in-frame clones, though not all of them. The sample has under 450,000 clones; approximately 88% are singletons. The material sequenced was peripheral blood. Source of these receptors: a woman aged 50 to 65 with COVID-19, enrolled during active disease. CDR3s include the opening cysteine and the closing phenylalanine or tryptophan. Fields, in order: clone size, V gene, D gene, CDR3 length, J gene, CDR3 protein, CDR3 DNA. D genes are given only for firm matches. A clone size is listed for some rows: how often the clone was seen (once, few, many), or a class if it is expanded.

clone_size: NA
v_call: TRBV11-2
d_call: NA
cdr3_length: 15
j_call: TRBJ1-2
cdr3_aa: CASSFPRQGGYGYTF
cdr3_nt: TGTGCCAGCAGCTTTCCCCGCCAGGGCGGCTATGGCTACACCTTC

clone_size: NA
v_call: TRBV19
d_call: NA
cdr3_length: 14
j_call: TRBJ1-2
cdr3_aa: CASSIGEGIGGYTF
cdr3_nt: TGTGCCAGTAGTATCGGAGAGGGAATAGGAGGCTACACCTTC

clone_size: NA
v_call: TRBV5-1
d_call: TRBD1
cdr3_length: 14
j_call: TRBJ1-5
cdr3_aa: CASSLTGVNQPQHF
cdr3_nt: TGCGCCAGCAGCTTGACAGGGGTTAATCAGCCCCAGCATTTT

clone_size: NA
v_call: TRBV5-1
d_call: NA
cdr3_length: 13
j_call: TRBJ1-6
cdr3_aa: CASSGGTDSPLHF
cdr3_nt: TGCGCCAGCAGTGGGGGGACCGATTCACCCCTCCACTTT

clone_size: NA
v_call: TRBV11-2
d_call: NA
cdr3_length: 14
j_call: TRBJ1-6
cdr3_aa: CASSSGLPNSPLHF
cdr3_nt: TGTGCCAGCAGCTCGGGGTTACCCAATTCACCCCTCCACTTT

clone_size: NA
v_call: TRBV5-1
d_call: NA
cdr3_length: 15
j_call: TRBJ1-4
cdr3_aa: CASSLGRITNEKLFF
cdr3_nt: TGCGCCAGCAGCTTGGGGAGGATAACTAATGAAAAACTGTTTTTT

clone_size: NA
v_call: TRBV5-4
d_call: TRBD1
cdr3_length: 13
j_call: TRBJ1-2
cdr3_aa: CASSRDRSYGYTF
cdr3_nt: TGTGCCAGCAGCCGGGACAGAAGCTATGGCTACACCTTC

clone_size: NA
v_call: TRBV30
d_call: NA
cdr3_length: 13
j_call: TRBJ1-2
cdr3_aa: CAWRDWSNYGYTF
cdr3_nt: TGTGCCTGGAGAGACTGGTCCAACTATGGCTACACCTTC

clone_size: NA
v_call: TRBV5-1
d_call: TRBD1
cdr3_length: 15
j_call: TRBJ2-7
cdr3_aa: CASSLGTGFAYEQYF
cdr3_nt: TGCGCCAGCAGCTTGGGGACAGGGTTCGCCTACGAGCAGTACTTC

clone_size: NA
v_call: TRBV2
d_call: TRBD1
cdr3_length: 14
j_call: TRBJ1-2
cdr3_aa: CASSWDRESYGYTF
cdr3_nt: TGTGCCAGCAGTTGGGACAGGGAGAGCTATGGCTACACCTTC

clone_size: NA
v_call: TRBV6-5
d_call: NA
cdr3_length: 14
j_call: TRBJ1-1
cdr3_aa: CASSLGRRGTEAFF
cdr3_nt: TGTGCCAGCAGTTTGGGACGCCGGGGGACTGAAGCTTTCTTT

clone_size: NA
v_call: TRBV11-1
d_call: NA
cdr3_length: 15
j_call: TRBJ2-7
cdr3_aa: CASSLTRSSSYEQYF
cdr3_nt: TGTGCCAGCAGCTTAACCAGGTCAAGCTCCTACGAGCAGTACTTC

clone_size: NA
v_call: TRBV6-1
d_call: NA
cdr3_length: 14
j_call: TRBJ1-2
cdr3_aa: CASSEIPGFDGYTF
cdr3_nt: TGTGCCAGCAGTGAGATACCAGGGTTTGATGGCTACACCTTC

clone_size: once
v_call: TRBV25-1
d_call: NA
cdr3_length: 12
j_call: TRBJ2-3
cdr3_aa: CATTRGVDTQYF
cdr3_nt: TGTGCCACCACCCGCGGGGTAGATACGCAGTATTTT

clone_size: few
v_call: TRBV5-8
d_call: NA
cdr3_length: 16
j_call: TRBJ1-5
cdr3_aa: CASSLGVRLRGQPQHF
cdr3_nt: TGTGCCAGCAGCTTGGGGGTGCGCCTAAGGGGTCAGCCCCAGCATTTT

clone_size: NA
v_call: TRBV5-1
d_call: NA
cdr3_length: 15
j_call: TRBJ1-4
cdr3_aa: CASSLFGGRDEKLFF
cdr3_nt: TGCGCCAGCAGCTTGTTTGGCGGGCGGGATGAAAAACTGTTTTTT

clone_size: NA
v_call: TRBV9
d_call: NA
cdr3_length: 19
j_call: TRBJ2-3
cdr3_aa: CASSSPGGAGRLPTDTQYF
cdr3_nt: TGTGCCAGCAGCTCCCCTGGAGGGGCAGGGAGATTACCGACAGATACGCAGTATTTT

clone_size: NA
v_call: TRBV2
d_call: TRBD1
cdr3_length: 14
j_call: TRBJ2-7
cdr3_aa: CASSGDSLMSEQYF
cdr3_nt: TGTGCCAGCAGTGGGGACAGTCTTATGAGCGAGCAGTACTTC

clone_size: NA
v_call: TRBV5-8
d_call: TRBD2
cdr3_length: 17
j_call: TRBJ2-3
cdr3_aa: CASSLEILAGGTDTQYF
cdr3_nt: TGTGCCAGCAGCCTCGAAATACTAGCGGGGGGCACAGATACGCAGTATTTT

clone_size: NA
v_call: TRBV6-5
d_call: NA
cdr3_length: 13
j_call: TRBJ1-1
cdr3_aa: CASSYSRVGRAFF
cdr3_nt: TGTGCCAGCAGTTACAGCAGGGTGGGAAGGGCTTTCTTT

clone_size: NA
v_call: TRBV5-4
d_call: NA
cdr3_length: 15
j_call: TRBJ1-2
cdr3_aa: CASSPGQSTNYGYTF
cdr3_nt: TGTGCCAGCAGCCCCGGACAGTCTACTAACTATGGCTACACCTTC

clone_size: NA
v_call: TRBV2
d_call: NA
cdr3_length: 12
j_call: TRBJ1-1
cdr3_aa: CASRDTGTEAFF
cdr3_nt: TGTGCCAGCCGGGACACGGGCACTGAAGCTTTCTTT

clone_size: NA
v_call: TRBV7-8
d_call: TRBD1
cdr3_length: 16
j_call: TRBJ1-6
cdr3_aa: CASSLRTGRYNSPLHF
cdr3_nt: TGTGCCAGCAGCCTACGGACAGGGAGATATAATTCACCCCTCCACTTT

clone_size: few
v_call: TRBV6-1
d_call: TRBD1
cdr3_length: 15
j_call: TRBJ1-1
cdr3_aa: CASSEATGPNTEAFF
cdr3_nt: TGTGCCAGCAGTGAAGCGACAGGGCCGAACACTGAAGCTTTCTTT

clone_size: NA
v_call: TRBV30
d_call: NA
cdr3_length: 13
j_call: TRBJ1-1
cdr3_aa: CAWIRQTNTEAFF
cdr3_nt: TGTGCCTGGATAAGACAGACGAACACTGAAGCTTTCTTT

clone_size: NA
v_call: TRBV6-5
d_call: TRBD1
cdr3_length: 13
j_call: TRBJ1-2
cdr3_aa: CASRPRGVYGYTF
cdr3_nt: TGTGCCAGCAGACCCAGGGGGGTCTATGGCTACACCTTC

clone_size: NA
v_call: TRBV7-3
d_call: NA
cdr3_length: 14
j_call: TRBJ2-7
cdr3_aa: CASSLGPRPYEQYF
cdr3_nt: TGTGCCAGCAGCTTAGGGCCGCGTCCCTACGAGCAGTACTTC

clone_size: NA
v_call: TRBV5-6
d_call: NA
cdr3_length: 15
j_call: TRBJ1-1
cdr3_aa: CASSFNGFMNTEAFF
cdr3_nt: TGTGCCAGCAGCTTCAACGGGTTCATGAACACTGAAGCTTTCTTT

clone_size: once
v_call: TRBV3-1/TRBV3-2
d_call: TRBD2
cdr3_length: 13
j_call: TRBJ2-3
cdr3_aa: CAETSGGADTQYF
cdr3_nt: TGTGCCGAGACTAGCGGGGGAGCAGATACGCAGTATTTT

clone_size: many
v_call: TRBV2
d_call: NA
cdr3_length: 14
j_call: TRBJ2-1
cdr3_aa: CASSSPSSYNEQFF
cdr3_nt: TGTGCCAGCAGTTCTCCTAGCTCCTACAATGAGCAGTTCTTC

clone_size: NA
v_call: TRBV7-3
d_call: NA
cdr3_length: 18
j_call: TRBJ2-1
cdr3_aa: CASSQNDGVGSSYNEQFF
cdr3_nt: TGTGCCAGCAGCCAAAACGATGGGGTCGGGAGCTCCTACAATGAGCAGTTCTTC

clone_size: NA
v_call: TRBV5-1
d_call: NA
cdr3_length: 13
j_call: TRBJ2-5
cdr3_aa: CASSLGLAETQYF
cdr3_nt: TGCGCCAGCAGCTTGGGGCTAGCAGAGACCCAGTACTTC

clone_size: NA
v_call: TRBV27
d_call: NA
cdr3_length: 15
j_call: TRBJ1-1
cdr3_aa: CASSPTLRSNTEAFF
cdr3_nt: TGTGCCAGCAGTCCCACCCTTCGGTCGAACACTGAAGCTTTCTTT

clone_size: NA
v_call: TRBV11-3
d_call: TRBD1
cdr3_length: 15
j_call: TRBJ2-1
cdr3_aa: CASSLTGERRNEQFF
cdr3_nt: TGTGCCAGCAGCTTAACAGGGGAGAGGAGAAATGAGCAGTTCTTC

clone_size: NA
v_call: TRBV7-6
d_call: NA
cdr3_length: 15
j_call: TRBJ2-1
cdr3_aa: CASSLAGSSYNEQFF
cdr3_nt: TGTGCCAGCAGCTTAGCGGGGAGCTCCTACAATGAGCAGTTCTTC

clone_size: NA
v_call: TRBV7-9
d_call: NA
cdr3_length: 13
j_call: TRBJ1-2
cdr3_aa: CASSSAGTYGYTF
cdr3_nt: TGTGCCAGCAGCTCGGCGGGAACCTATGGCTACACCTTC

clone_size: NA
v_call: TRBV27
d_call: TRBD1
cdr3_length: 17
j_call: TRBJ1-6
cdr3_aa: CASSLSPVGTGNSPLHF
cdr3_nt: TGTGCCAGCAGTCTCTCCCCAGTTGGGACAGGCAATTCACCCCTCCACTTT

clone_size: NA
v_call: TRBV11-2
d_call: NA
cdr3_length: 14
j_call: TRBJ1-1
cdr3_aa: CASSSGQISTEAFF
cdr3_nt: TGTGCCAGCAGCTCCGGACAGATATCTACTGAAGCTTTCTTT

clone_size: NA
v_call: TRBV6-5
d_call: TRBD1
cdr3_length: 16
j_call: TRBJ1-5
cdr3_aa: CASSYTSGTEGGPQHF
cdr3_nt: TGTGCCAGCAGTTACACGTCCGGGACAGAGGGGGGGCCCCAGCATTTT

clone_size: NA
v_call: TRBV13
d_call: TRBD2
cdr3_length: 18
j_call: TRBJ2-3
cdr3_aa: CASSSGLAGGPGTDTQYF
cdr3_nt: TGTGCCAGCAGCTCCGGACTAGCGGGGGGGCCTGGCACAGATACGCAGTATTTT

clone_size: once
v_call: TRBV6-5
d_call: NA
cdr3_length: 13
j_call: TRBJ1-1
cdr3_aa: CASSYLQGTEAFF
cdr3_nt: TGTGCCAGCAGTTACCTACAGGGAACTGAAGCTTTCTTT

clone_size: NA
v_call: TRBV5-4
d_call: NA
cdr3_length: 15
j_call: TRBJ1-4
cdr3_aa: CASSFTGTTNEKLFF
cdr3_nt: TGTGCCAGCAGTTTTACAGGGACAACTAATGAAAAACTGTTTTTT

clone_size: NA
v_call: TRBV9
d_call: NA
cdr3_length: 14
j_call: TRBJ1-1
cdr3_aa: CASSVDGRNTEAFF
cdr3_nt: TGTGCCAGCAGCGTAGATGGGAGAAACACTGAAGCTTTCTTT

clone_size: NA
v_call: TRBV18
d_call: TRBD1
cdr3_length: 14
j_call: TRBJ1-1
cdr3_aa: CASSPRQGAPEAFF
cdr3_nt: TGTGCCAGCTCACCCAGGCAGGGGGCCCCTGAAGCTTTCTTT

clone_size: NA
v_call: TRBV5-1
d_call: TRBD1
cdr3_length: 12
j_call: TRBJ2-7
cdr3_aa: CASSSTGAEQYF
cdr3_nt: TGCGCCAGCAGCTCGACAGGGGCCGAGCAGTACTTC

clone_size: NA
v_call: TRBV28
d_call: NA
cdr3_length: 15
j_call: TRBJ2-7
cdr3_aa: CASSLTPPRTYEQYF
cdr3_nt: TGTGCCAGCAGTCTCACACCTCCTCGTACCTACGAGCAGTACTTC

clone_size: NA
v_call: TRBV18
d_call: NA
cdr3_length: 15
j_call: TRBJ1-3
cdr3_aa: CASSPRGNSGNTIYF
cdr3_nt: TGTGCCAGCTCACCCCGAGGGAACTCTGGAAACACCATATATTTT

clone_size: NA
v_call: TRBV7-2
d_call: NA
cdr3_length: 13
j_call: TRBJ1-1
cdr3_aa: CASSFTANTEAFF
cdr3_nt: TGTGCCAGCAGCTTTACAGCGAACACTGAAGCTTTCTTT

clone_size: few
v_call: TRBV6-5
d_call: TRBD1
cdr3_length: 15
j_call: TRBJ2-7
cdr3_aa: CASRDLGQGYYEQYF
cdr3_nt: TGTGCCAGCAGGGACTTAGGACAGGGGTACTACGAGCAGTACTTC

clone_size: NA
v_call: TRBV7-9
d_call: TRBD1
cdr3_length: 16
j_call: TRBJ1-1
cdr3_aa: CASSSYGQGGNTEAFF
cdr3_nt: TGTGCCAGCAGCTCCTATGGACAGGGTGGGAACACTGAAGCTTTCTTT

clone_size: NA
v_call: TRBV27
d_call: NA
cdr3_length: 17
j_call: TRBJ1-1
cdr3_aa: CASSLGDPDAMNTEAFF
cdr3_nt: TGTGCCAGCAGTTTGGGCGATCCTGACGCTATGAACACTGAAGCTTTCTTT

clone_size: NA
v_call: TRBV7-6
d_call: TRBD2
cdr3_length: 18
j_call: TRBJ2-3
cdr3_aa: CASSLTGGTSPSTDTQYF
cdr3_nt: TGTGCCAGCAGCCTCACCGGGGGGACGTCACCTAGCACAGATACGCAGTATTTT

clone_size: NA
v_call: TRBV14
d_call: NA
cdr3_length: 13
j_call: TRBJ1-4
cdr3_aa: CASSRVVGEKLFF
cdr3_nt: TGTGCCAGTTCCAGGGTTGTGGGCGAAAAACTGTTTTTT

clone_size: NA
v_call: TRBV14
d_call: NA
cdr3_length: 17
j_call: TRBJ2-2
cdr3_aa: CASSRVTRGLNTGELFF
cdr3_nt: TGTGCCAGCAGCCGAGTTACCAGGGGATTGAACACCGGGGAGCTGTTTTTT

clone_size: NA
v_call: TRBV28
d_call: NA
cdr3_length: 15
j_call: TRBJ1-2
cdr3_aa: CASSIPGSTNYGYTF
cdr3_nt: TGTGCCAGCAGTATTCCAGGGTCTACTAACTATGGCTACACCTTC

clone_size: NA
v_call: TRBV27
d_call: NA
cdr3_length: 13
j_call: TRBJ2-7
cdr3_aa: CASSSTGSYEQYF
cdr3_nt: TGTGCCAGCAGTTCCACAGGCTCCTACGAGCAGTACTTC

clone_size: NA
v_call: TRBV13
d_call: NA
cdr3_length: 12
j_call: TRBJ2-1
cdr3_aa: CASSPRGWEQFF
cdr3_nt: TGTGCCAGCAGCCCCCGGGGATGGGAGCAGTTCTTC